The 6 T cell receptor beta chains presented below share a single source sample, sequenced in a study of blood T cell repertoires in COVID-19. Produced via immunoSEQ multiplex PCR; TCRdb's table is partial and in-frame only. The sample has 300,000 to 350,000 clones; about four fifths are singletons. The sequencing sample was made of peripheral blood. These TCRs come from a man under 40 with active or convalescent COVID-19.

The chain combines TRBV7-3 with TRBJ1-1; D is unresolved. The CDR3 has 13 amino acids. CDR1 is SGHTA, CDR2 FQGTGA, per germline. The V and J ends lost 3 bases and 1 base respectively, with 6 bases between them. The CDR3 DNA sequence: TGTGCCAGCAGCTTCTCCTCGAACACTGAAGCTTTCTTT. Translating it yields CASSFSSNTEAFF.

This clone was counted once. The V and J genes are TRBV21-1 and TRBJ1-6; the table's D call, TRBD1, was not checked against the DNA. TRBV21-1 is shown as a pseudogene. This CDR3 has 16 residues. The CDR3: CASSTRQGGGNSPLHF. The CDR3 region has the DNA TGTGCCAGCAGCACCCGACAGGGGGGAGGTAATTCACCCCTCCACTTT.

The chain has TRBV27 and TRBJ2-1; 7 bases map to TRBD2. Germline lookup yields CDR1 MNHEY and CDR2 SMNVEV (reference sequence). The CDR3 has 15 residues. Trimming took 8 bases from V and 4 from J; bases not matched to a gene: 11. The CDR3 sequence is CASPAWEGTYNEQFF. The DNA for the CDR3 is TGTGCCAGCCCCGCGTGGGAGGGAACTTACAATGAGCAGTTCTTC.

The CDR3 spells CASSKNGGEQFF. CDR3 DNA: TGTGCCAGCAGCAAAAACGGGGGTGAGCAGTTCTTC. The chain couples TRBV7-3 to TRBJ2-1; the D gene is possibly TRBD2 (6 bases). This CDR3 has 12 amino acids. Trimming cost V 5 bases and J 9 bases, with 11 bases left between them. In germline, CDR1 is SGHTA, CDR2 FQGTGA.

CDR3 amino acids: CASSPGTSGRAGELFF. The CDR3, as DNA: TGTGCCAGCAGCCCCGGGACTAGCGGGAGGGCCGGGGAGCTGTTTTTT. The J gene is TRBJ2-2, the V gene TRBV5-4; 16 bases are shared with TRBD2. V was pared by 4 bases and J by 6 bases, with 3 bases of the junction left unmatched. This CDR3 comprises 16 residues. Germline lookup yields CDR1 SGHNT and CDR2 YYREEE (reference sequence).

The rearrangement uses TRBV2 and TRBJ1-4; 7 nucleotides match TRBD1. CDR1 is SNHLY and CDR2 is FYNNEI in the germline V gene. Unmatched junction bases numbered 15, after V lost 3 bases and J lost 14 bases. The CDR3 spans 15 residues. CDR3 nucleotide sequence: TGTGCCAGCAGTGACCGACAGGGTAGACTCTTGGATCTGTTTTTT. As protein: CASSDRQGRLLDLFF.